Listed below are T cell receptor beta chains from one sample, sequenced in a study of cytomegalovirus exposure and HLA in healthy donors. TCRdb's copy holds only in-frame clones and misses some; the assay was immunoSEQ multiplex PCR. The sample carries 130,000 or so clones, roughly 80% recorded once. Specimen: PBMCs. All receptors come from a man aged 40-50 years in good health and CMV-seronegative. The CDR3 runs from the conserved cysteine through the conserved F or W. A D gene is named only where the DNA matches it firmly. A row's size may be missing; if present it is once, few, many or a size class.

>TRBD2|TRBV7-9|-|TRBJ2-1
CASSLTSGGALEQFF
TGTGCCAGCAGTTTGACTAGCGGGGGGGCTTTGGAGCAGTTCTTC
>TRBD1|TRBV5-1|few|TRBJ1-1
CASSLSGRGTEAFF
TGCGCCAGCAGCTTGTCGGGCAGGGGGACTGAAGCTTTCTTT
>-|TRBV15|-|TRBJ2-7
CATSRPGAYEQYF
TGTGCCACCAGCAGACCGGGAGCCTACGAGCAGTACTTC
>TRBD1|TRBV11-1|-|TRBJ2-1
CASSPGTGGHEQFF
TGTGCCAGCAGCCCTGGGACAGGAGGGCATGAGCAGTTCTTC
>-|TRBV7-9|-|TRBJ1-5
CASSSPGGNQPQHF
TGTGCCAGCAGCTCCCCCGGGGGCAATCAGCCCCAGCATTTT
>-|TRBV19|-|TRBJ1-5
CASSIQLSRNQPQHF
TGTGCCAGTAGTATACAGCTTAGCCGCAATCAGCCCCAGCATTTT
>TRBD1|TRBV5-1|-|TRBJ2-7
CASSLGGTAQGEQYF
TGCGCCAGCAGCTTGGGAGGGACAGCCCAGGGGGAGCAGTACTTC
>-|TRBV28|-|TRBJ2-6
CASSPVGISGANVLTF
TGTGCCAGCAGCCCAGTCGGGATCTCTGGGGCCAACGTCCTGACTTTC
>TRBD1|TRBV6-4|-|TRBJ1-2
CASSSGGSNYGYTF
TGTGCCAGCAGTTCAGGGGGGTCTAACTATGGCTACACCTTC
>TRBD2|TRBV30|-|TRBJ2-7
CAWSVSLAVYEQYF
TGTGCCTGGAGTGTGAGTCTAGCGGTCTACGAGCAGTACTTC
>-|TRBV27|few|TRBJ1-5
CASSLSRVYSNQPQHF
TGTGCCAGCAGTTTATCCCGGGTATATAGCAATCAGCCCCAGCATTTT
>-|TRBV29-1|-|TRBJ1-1
CSVDNTGGNTEAFF
TGCAGCGTTGATAACACTGGAGGGAACACTGAAGCTTTCTTT
>-|TRBV27|-|TRBJ1-6
CASSPILITYSPLHF
TGTGCCAGCAGCCCAATCCTAATCACGTATTCACCCCTCCACTTT
>-|TRBV6-4|-|TRBJ1-1
CASREDRQNTEAFF
TGTGCCAGCAGAGAAGACAGACAGAACACTGAAGCTTTCTTT
>TRBD1|TRBV15|-|TRBJ1-2
CATSRTLLRDRVNYGYTF
TGTGCCACCAGCAGAACCTTATTACGGGACAGGGTTAACTATGGCTACACCTTC
>TRBD1|TRBV6-1|-|TRBJ1-1
CASSRDRMNTEAFF
TGTGCCAGCAGTCGGGACAGGATGAACACTGAAGCTTTCTTT
>-|TRBV28|-|TRBJ1-6
CASSSRDTDQFNSPLHF
TGTGCCAGCAGCTCCCGGGACACCGACCAGTTTAATTCACCCCTCCACTTT
>TRBD2|TRBV4-3|-|TRBJ2-1
CASSQDKAGGYNEQFF
TGCGCCAGCAGCCAAGATAAAGCGGGGGGTTACAATGAGCAGTTCTTC
>-|TRBV7-8|few|TRBJ2-3
CASSLAMDTQYF
TGTGCCAGCAGCCTCGCTATGGATACGCAGTATTTT
>TRBD1|TRBV5-1|-|TRBJ2-1
CASSFGTVYNEQFF
TGCGCCAGCAGCTTTGGGACAGTTTACAATGAGCAGTTCTTC
>-|TRBV6-5|-|TRBJ1-3
CASSYGGARGNTIYF
TGTGCCAGCAGTTATGGTGGGGCTCGCGGAAACACCATATATTTT
>TRBD2|TRBV2|-|TRBJ2-7
CASSEGSGGAYEQYF
TGTGCCAGCAGTGAAGGTAGCGGGGGGGCGTACGAGCAGTACTTC
>-|TRBV29-1|-|TRBJ1-4
CSVGPSGGTNEKLFF
TGCAGCGTCGGGCCGTCCGGGGGGACTAATGAAAAACTGTTTTTT
>TRBD1|TRBV27|-|TRBJ2-7
CAAGQGPSLGEQYF
TGTGCCGCTGGACAGGGTCCCTCCCTTGGCGAGCAGTACTTC
>-|TRBV5-6|few|TRBJ1-2
CASSLDASGYTF
TGTGCCAGCAGCTTGGATGCCAGTGGCTACACCTTC
>TRBD2|TRBV18|-|TRBJ2-1
CASSPPGTSGGAGFNEQFF
TGTGCCAGCTCACCACCTGGGACTAGCGGGGGGGCCGGTTTCAATGAGCAGTTCTTC
>-|TRBV2|-|TRBJ2-3
CASSEVLIIANTQYF
TGTGCCAGCAGTGAAGTGCTTATTATCGCGAATACGCAGTATTTT
>-|TRBV5-8|-|TRBJ2-7
CAIPVSIHEQYF
TGTGCCATCCCGGTTTCTATCCACGAGCAGTACTTC
>-|TRBV5-6|once|TRBJ1-6
CASSLVEGLPLHF
TGTGCCAGCAGCTTGGTAGAGGGCTTACCCCTCCACTTT
>-|TRBV4-1|-|TRBJ2-7
CASTRDAGTYEQYF
TGCGCCAGCACCCGTGATGCGGGGACCTACGAGCAGTACTTC
>-|TRBV5-1|-|TRBJ2-2
CASSLAADTGELFF
TGCGCCAGCAGCTTGGCCGCGGACACCGGGGAGCTGTTTTTT
>TRBD2|TRBV9|-|TRBJ2-1
CSSSVSLAGGRDEQFF
TGTTCCAGCAGCGTCTCATTAGCGGGGGGTCGGGATGAGCAGTTCTTC
>TRBD2|TRBV12-5|-|TRBJ2-3
CASGLTGGIDTQYF
TGTGCTAGTGGTTTGACGGGGGGGATCGATACGCAGTATTTT
>-|TRBV28|once|TRBJ2-3
CASSQVGAVGTDTQYF
TGTGCCAGCAGTCAGGTGGGGGCCGTGGGCACAGATACGCAGTATTTT
>TRBD1|TRBV4-3|once|TRBJ1-1
CASSQDPGQGGLAFF
TGCGCCAGCAGCCAAGATCCGGGACAGGGTGGATTAGCTTTCTTT
>-|TRBV11-2|-|TRBJ1-1
CASSLRTGITLNTEAFF
TGTGCCAGCAGCTTAAGAACAGGGATAACTCTGAACACTGAAGCTTTCTTT
>TRBD1|TRBV19|-|TRBJ2-7
CASSPRTGWYEQYF
TGTGCCAGTAGTCCTCGGACAGGGTGGTACGAGCAGTACTTC
>-|TRBV6-1|-|TRBJ1-1
CASSLTYEAFF
TGTGCCAGCAGCCTGACATATGAAGCTTTCTTT
>-|TRBV5-6|few|TRBJ1-5
CASSFGVNQPQHF
TGTGCCAGCAGCTTCGGGGTCAATCAGCCCCAGCATTTT
>-|TRBV27|-|TRBJ2-7
CASSPSAGVELNEQYF
TGTGCCAGCAGTCCGTCAGCAGGGGTTGAGTTGAACGAGCAGTACTTC